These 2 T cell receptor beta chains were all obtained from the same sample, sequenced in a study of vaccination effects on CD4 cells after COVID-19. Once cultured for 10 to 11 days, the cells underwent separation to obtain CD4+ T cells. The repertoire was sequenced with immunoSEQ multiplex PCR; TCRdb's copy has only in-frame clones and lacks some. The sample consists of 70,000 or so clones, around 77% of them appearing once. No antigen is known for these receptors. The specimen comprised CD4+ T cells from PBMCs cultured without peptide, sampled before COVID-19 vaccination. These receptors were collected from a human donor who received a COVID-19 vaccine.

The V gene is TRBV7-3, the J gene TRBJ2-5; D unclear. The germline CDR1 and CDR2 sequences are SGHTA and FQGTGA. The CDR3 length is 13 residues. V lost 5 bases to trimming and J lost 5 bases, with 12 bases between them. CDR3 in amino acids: CASSAPGAETQYF. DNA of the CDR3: TGTGCCAGCAGCGCCCCGGGTGCGGAGACCCAGTACTTC.

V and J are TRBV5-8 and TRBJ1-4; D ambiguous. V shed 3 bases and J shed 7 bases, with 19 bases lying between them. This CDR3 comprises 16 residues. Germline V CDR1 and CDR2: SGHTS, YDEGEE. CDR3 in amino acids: CASSSRWTSAIEKLFF. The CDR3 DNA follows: TGTGCCAGCAGCTCCCGATGGACGTCGGCGATTGAAAAACTGTTTTTT. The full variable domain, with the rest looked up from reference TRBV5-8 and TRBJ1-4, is EAGVTQSPTHLIKTRGQQATLRCSPISGHTSVYWYQQALGLGLQFLLWYDEGEERNRGNFPPRFSGRQFPNYSSELNVNALELEDSALYLCASSSRWTSAIEKLFFGSGTQLSVL.